The 30 T cell receptor beta chains presented below share a single source sample, sequenced in a study of regulatory T cells in long-lasting Graves disease. HTBI primers from iRepertoire and Arm-PCR of CDR3 regions yielded the TCR beta libraries. TCRdb called the multiplex PCR reads again in MiXCR, with one record for every CDR3 protein. The repertoire consists of a few hundred thousand distinct CDR3 sequences, with over 15% occurring once and the leading ten covering about 25%. This sample's time point: newly diagnosed GD, antithyroid drugs for less than 3 months. There was RNA extracted from PBMCs, and the TCR library was made from it. A further study also used this sample, focusing on T cells in Graves' hyperthyroidism and ophthalmopathy.

Sequencing was performed on peripheral blood mononuclear cells (PBMCs), taken at new diagnosis, from a patient treated with antithyroid drugs. All receptors come from a woman aged 18-35 years with Graves disease.

This clonotype was detected many times. This rearrangement joins TRBV6-1 to TRBJ2-5, with D perhaps given as TRBD1 or TRBD2 (5 bases each). The germline V gene has CDR1 MNHNS and CDR2 SASEGT. The V and J ends lost 6 bases and 1 base respectively, with 15 bases between them. The CDR3 runs to 15 residues. The DNA of the CDR3 is TGTGCCAGCAGACAAGAGGGGTACGGCCAAGAGACCCAGTACTTC. Residues: CASRQEGYGQETQYF.

The J gene is TRBJ2-7, the V gene TRBV6-1, with 7 positions matching TRBD2. Germline assignment: CDR1 MNHNS and CDR2 SASEGT. Trimming took 10 bases from V and 5 from J; bases not matched to a gene: 11. The CDR3 sequence is 13 residues long. CDR3 protein: CATLDTGGNEQYF. The CDR3 DNA is TGTGCCACTCTGGACACGGGGGGAAACGAGCAGTACTTC.

The chain is built from TRBV2 and TRBJ1-5; tentatively, D is TRBD1 (5 bases). The V end lost 7 bases, the J end lost 0 bases, and 10 bases lay between the germline ends. Looked up from germline, CDR1 is SNHLY and CDR2 is FYNNEI. This CDR3 region has 14 residues. The CDR3 region has the DNA TGTGCCAGCATGCTGAGGGGTAGCAATCAGCCCCAGCATTTT. It codes for CASMLRGSNQPQHF.

The chain employs TRBV19 and TRBJ1-5; 7 bases are a match to TRBD1. Germline CDR1 reads LNHDA; CDR2 reads SQIVND (reference sequence). V dropped 6 bases and J dropped 6; count of bases not matched to a gene: 5. The CDR3 length is 13 residues. The CDR3 spells CASSRDSLQPQHF. CDR3 DNA: TGTGCCAGTAGCCGGGACAGTCTTCAGCCCCAGCATTTT.

This clonotype was observed a handful of times. The CDR3 bases are TGTGCCAGCAGCCCCATTTATGGCACCGGGGAGCTGTTTTTT. This gives the protein CASSPIYGTGELFF. The gene calls are TRBV3-1 and TRBJ2-2; no clear D gene. Per the germline V gene, CDR1 is LGHDT and CDR2 is YNNKEL (reference sequence). This CDR3 has 14 residues. Between the trimmed V and J ends, which lost 4 bases and 4 bases, there was a span of 10 bases. Filled out from reference TRBV3-1 and TRBJ2-2, the complete variable domain reads DTAVSQTPKYLVTQMGNDKSIKCEQNLGHDTMYWYKQDSKKFLKIMFSYNNKELIINETVPNRFSPKSPDKAHLNLHINSLELGDSAVYFCASSPIYGTGELFFGEGSRLTVL.

This clonotype was observed a few times. The chain has TRBV6-6 and TRBJ2-7; D ambiguous. From germline, CDR1 is MNHNY and CDR2 SVGAGI (reference sequence). The V gene lost 0 bases and the J gene lost 1 base, with 4 bases spanning the gap. This CDR3 is built from 13 residues. CDR3 sequence (DNA): TGTGCCAGCAGTTACTCACTATCCTACGAGCAGTACTTC. Amino acid sequence: CASSYSLSYEQYF.

This sequence joins TRBV5-4 and TRBJ2-7, with 16 bases matching TRBD2. CDR1 is SGHNT, CDR2 YYREEE, per germline (reference sequence). This CDR3 region has 19 residues. The junction had 10 bases not matched to a gene; V was cut back by 4 bases and J by 0 bases. The CDR3 here is CASSSPGLAGGTGSYEQYF. CDR3 nucleotide sequence: TGTGCCAGCAGCAGTCCGGGACTAGCGGGAGGGACGGGCTCCTACGAGCAGTACTTC.

This clonotype was seen only a few times. The rearrangement links TRBV5-5 to TRBJ2-5, with 10 bases identical to TRBD2. The germline CDR1 and CDR2 sequences are SGHKS and YYEKEE (reference sequence). The CDR3 totals 19 residues. V was clipped by 4 bases and J by 0 bases; unmatched bases: 15. This CDR3 is CASSHLAPGLAANQETQYF. The CDR3 coding sequence is TGTGCCAGCAGCCACCTGGCTCCAGGACTAGCGGCTAACCAAGAGACCCAGTACTTC.

V gene TRBV18 combines with J gene TRBJ2-5; no firm D call. Trimming shortened V by 0 bases and J by 4 bases, and 12 bases separated the two germline ends. The CDR3 runs 15 residues. The germline V gene has CDR1 KGHSH and CDR2 LQKENI. The CDR3 DNA sequence: TGTGCCAGCTCACCACCGGTTGGCGTAGGAGAGACCCAGTACTTC. Translating gives CASSPPVGVGETQYF. Complete variable domain (other parts from reference TRBV18 and TRBJ2-5): NAGVMQNPRHLVRRRGQEARLRCSPMKGHSHVYWYRQLPEEGLKFMVYLQKENIIDESGMPKERFSAEFPKEGPSILRIQQVVRGDSAAYFCASSPPVGVGETQYFGPGTRLLVL.

There are many counts of this clonotype. This sequence joins TRBV6-2 or TRBV6-3 and TRBJ1-5, with D perhaps TRBD1 (6 bases). The germline CDR1 and CDR2 sequences are MNHEY and SVGEGT. Trimming took 7 bases from V and 6 from J, leaving 25 bases between them. CDR3 length equals 17 residues. The CDR3 region is CASTPTRGVGASQPQHF. The CDR3 DNA reads as TGTGCCAGCACTCCCACGAGGGGGGTGGGGGCTTCTCAGCCCCAGCATTTT.

This clonotype has ten or more counts. The junction shows a germline mismatch at one end, possibly a read error. The CDR3 loop is CASIRDSHNEQFF. The CDR3, as DNA: TGTGCCAGCATACGGGACTCCCACAATGAGCAGTTCTTC. V usage is TRBV12-3 or TRBV12-4 and J usage is TRBJ2-1; weak D call: TRBD2 (6 bases). The CDR3 extends over 13 amino acids.

This clonotype was observed many times. The chain employs TRBV12-3 or TRBV12-4 and TRBJ2-5; the match to TRBD2 covers 8 bases. CDR3 size: 19 residues. Trimming cost V 4 bases and J 4 bases; bases outside gene matches: 20. In nucleotides, the CDR3 is TGTGCCAGCAGTTCGCCTAAGGCGTGGGGGCGGGAGGATGGAGAGACCCAGTACTTC. Translated, it gives CASSSPKAWGREDGETQYF.

This clonotype has at least ten counts. This chain links TRBV7-2 with TRBJ2-7; TRBD2 matches at 7 bases. The CDR3 runs to 14 residues. Germline loops: CDR1 SGHTA, CDR2 FQGNSA. The J segment lost 4 bases and the V segment lost 3 bases, leaving 6 bases of the junction unmatched. CDR3 amino acids: CASSLGREAYEQYF. For the CDR3, the DNA is TGTGCCAGCAGCTTGGGTCGGGAGGCTTACGAGCAGTACTTC.

The sample holds many counts of this clonotype. The V call is TRBV28, the J call TRBJ1-5; 12 bases fit TRBD1. V shed 5 bases, J shed 6 bases, and the junction held 8 bases outside the gene matches. Per the germline V gene, CDR1 is MDHEN and CDR2 is SYDVKM. The CDR3 spans 16 residues. This chain's CDR3 is CASSKGGQGARQPQHF. The CDR3 DNA follows: TGTGCCAGCAGTAAAGGGGGACAGGGGGCGCGTCAGCCCCAGCATTTT.

This clonotype has more than one count but fewer than ten. V gene TRBV20-1 combines with J gene TRBJ2-4; 9 bases agree with TRBD2. V dropped 2 bases and J dropped 2; count of bases not matched to a gene: 4. The CDR3 is 15 residues long. CDR1 and CDR2 (germline): DFQATT, SNEGSKA (reference sequence). CDR3 bases: TGCAGTGCTAGATGGGCGGGAGGGCCCAAAAACATTCAGTACTTC. Residues: CSARWAGGPKNIQYF.

This clonotype was counted at least ten times. The chain couples TRBV12-3 or TRBV12-4 to TRBJ2-3; TRBD2 agrees at 9 bases. The CDR3 loop spans 16 amino acids. The J segment lost 5 bases and the V segment lost 1 base, leaving 7 bases of the junction unmatched. This CDR3 is CASSLDLREGRDTQYF. The CDR3 coding sequence is TGTGCCAGCAGTTTAGATTTGCGGGAGGGCCGAGATACGCAGTATTTT.

On this clonotype itself: The likely explanation is a read error, given a far larger clone one base away. The rearrangement links TRBV3-1 to TRBJ2-1; D may be TRBD2 (6 bases). The end of the DNA is better explained by TRBJ2-5, so the J call may be wrong. The CDR3 extends over 15 amino acids. Germline values: CDR1 LGHDT, CDR2 YNNKEL (reference sequence). The CDR3 coding sequence is TGTGCCAGCAGCCAAACCCATGCGGGGAAAGGGACCCAGTACTTC. It encodes CASSQTHAGKGTQYF.

This clonotype showed up many times. The chain is built from TRBV27 and TRBJ2-7; 8 bases match TRBD2. The CDR3 totals 13 residues. Germline loops: CDR1 MNHEY, CDR2 SMNVEV (reference sequence). V was pared by 3 bases and J by 4 bases, with 2 bases of the junction left unmatched. CDR3 protein: CASSLKREYEQYF. As DNA, the CDR3 is TGTGCCAGCAGTTTGAAGCGGGAGTACGAGCAGTACTTC.

The chain has TRBV9 and TRBJ2-1; 7 bases are shared with TRBD2. Germline V gene sequence: CDR1 SGDLS, CDR2 YYNGEE. Trimming at V came to 4 bases and at J to 1 base, leaving 8 bases not matched to a gene. The CDR3 contains 16 residues. CDR3 coding DNA: TGTGCCAGCAGCTTCAGAGGCGGGAGTTCCTACAATGAGCAGTTCTTC. This encodes CASSFRGGSSYNEQFF.

This clonotype was seen many times. V and J are TRBV7-6 and TRBJ2-1; TRBD2 aligns across 8 bases. The V segment lost 5 bases and the J segment 0 bases; nucleotides outside the gene matches: 6. This CDR3 contains 16 residues. Germline CDR1 is SGHVS and CDR2 is FNYEAQ. For the CDR3, the DNA is TGTGCCAGCAGCCTACTAGCGGAGGGCTCCTACAATGAGCAGTTCTTC. Translating gives CASSLLAEGSYNEQFF.

This clonotype was observed many times. The V call is TRBV28, the J call TRBJ2-3, with TRBD2 matching over 11 bases. From germline, CDR1 is MDHEN and CDR2 SYDVKM. The CDR3 consists of 22 residues. V shed 6 bases, J shed 2 bases, and the junction held 25 bases outside the gene matches. CDR3 loop: CASRRFGGRDRPGLAVTDTQYF. CDR3 bases: TGTGCCAGCAGACGTTTTGGGGGTAGAGACAGACCGGGACTAGCGGTCACAGATACGCAGTATTTT.

This chain joins TRBV7-3 and TRBJ2-5, with D perhaps matching TRBD2 (6 bases). Trimming removed 2 bases from V and 5 bases from J, with 15 bases in between. This CDR3 is built from 15 residues. The V gene's germline CDR1 is SGHTA and CDR2 FQGTGA. DNA for the CDR3: TGTGCCAGCAGCTTATCCCCAGGGAGCGGGGAGACCCAGTACTTC. Its translation: CASSLSPGSGETQYF.

This clonotype was recorded at least ten times. This rearrangement joins TRBV6-2 or TRBV6-3 to TRBJ2-1; D gene unclear. From germline, CDR1 is MNHEY and CDR2 SVGEGT. V dropped 2 bases and J dropped 1 base, with 6 bases sitting between them. The CDR3 totals 14 residues. DNA for the CDR3: TGTGCCAGCAGTTACGGAAGATCCTACAATGAGCAGTTCTTC. Its protein product is CASSYGRSYNEQFF.

The chain recombines TRBV28 with TRBJ2-1, with D possibly TRBD1 on 7 matching bases. This CDR3 is built from 13 residues. V was clipped by 5 bases and J by 8 bases, with 13 bases between them. CDR1 and CDR2 from the germline V gene are MDHEN and SYDVKM. The CDR3 spells CASSHPRGDEQFF. The CDR3 bases are TGTGCCAGCAGTCACCCCAGGGGGGATGAGCAGTTCTTC.

With regard to this clonotype: A far larger clone is only one base removed, so a read error is likely. V and J are TRBV11-2 and TRBJ2-5; the match to TRBD2 covers 11 bases. The V segment lost 1 base and the J segment 11 bases; nucleotides outside the gene matches: 9. The CDR3 length is 15 residues. Germline assignment: CDR1 SGHAT and CDR2 FQNNGV. The chain's CDR3 is CASSLALAGDNEQYF. As DNA, the CDR3 is TGTGCCAGCAGCTTAGCACTAGCGGGAGACAATGAGCAGTACTTC.

The sample holds many counts of this clonotype. V and J are TRBV7-2 and TRBJ2-3; 10 bases map to TRBD2. V was clipped by 3 bases and J by 1 base; unmatched bases: 4. From germline, CDR1 is SGHTA and CDR2 FQGNSA. CDR3 size: 16 residues. The CDR3 nucleotides are TGTGCCAGCAGCTTGATAGCGGGAGGTGGCACAGATACGCAGTATTTT. Translating gives CASSLIAGGGTDTQYF.

This clonotype was counted ten times or more. This rearrangement joins TRBV5-6 to TRBJ1-2, with D possibly TRBD1 on 5 matching bases. Germline V gives CDR1 SGHDT, CDR2 YYEEEE. The ends were cut back, 0 bases at V and 2 bases at J, with 11 bases in the middle. CDR3 length: 15 residues. Here the CDR3 reads CASSLGLTANYGYTF. CDR3 sequence (DNA): TGTGCCAGCAGCTTGGGCCTGACAGCAAACTATGGCTACACCTTC. Using reference TRBV5-6 and TRBJ1-2 for the parts outside the CDR3, the full variable domain is DAGVTQSPTHLIKTRGQQVTLRCSPKSGHDTVSWYQQALGQGPQFIFQYYEEEERQRGNFPDRFSGHQFPNYSSELNVNALLLGDSALYLCASSLGLTANYGYTFGSGTRLTVV.

The chain recombines TRBV20-1 with TRBJ1-2; the D gene is possibly TRBD1 (5 bases). Trimming left V 2 bases short and J 8 bases short, with 12 bases between. The CDR3 spans 12 residues. Looked up from germline, CDR1 is DFQATT and CDR2 is SNEGSKA (reference sequence). The CDR3, as DNA: TGCAGTGCTAGACAGGGATCTCGCGGCTACACCTTC. Its translation: CSARQGSRGYTF.

This clonotype was seen repeatedly, ten times or more. This sequence joins TRBV3-1 and TRBJ1-1; no clear D gene. The CDR3 is made up of 14 amino acids. The germline gives CDR1 LGHDT, CDR2 YNNKEL (reference sequence). V lost 3 bases, J lost 1 base, and 9 bases lay in between. CDR3 DNA: TGTGCCAGCAGCCACTCCAGCGCGAACACTGAAGCTTTCTTT. This encodes CASSHSSANTEAFF.

The V and J genes are TRBV20-1 and TRBJ2-7; a weak D match, TRBD2 (6 bases). The CDR3 totals 16 residues. CDR1 DFQATT and CDR2 SNEGSKA come from the germline V gene (reference sequence). V shed 3 bases and J shed 4 bases, with 22 bases lying between them. For the CDR3, the DNA is TGCAGTGCTAGTCCCCTCCTGGCGGGAAGCGAATACGAGCAGTACTTC. This gives the protein CSASPLLAGSEYEQYF.